This TCR beta chain is from a study of tumor and adjacent non-tumor tissue in lung cancer. This sample's RNA came from whole unsorted tissue. This non-tumor lung sample came from over 3 cm beyond the tumor edge. This clonotype was detected only once. An end of the junction differs from the germline gene, which may be a read error. Three rounds of nested PCR, following a modified ARM-PCR protocol, produced the TCRbeta library. Each CDR3 protein gets one entry after TCRdb re-called the multiplex PCR reads with MiXCR. The data show over 80,000 distinct CDR3 sequences, with around 80% seen just once and 21% held by the top ten. Germline V gene data show CDR1 as SQVTM and CDR2 as ANQGSEA. The CDR3 covers 11 residues.

The genes are TRBV29-1 and TRBJ2-2; a possible D gene is TRBD2 (5 bases). This TCR was recovered from a woman between 45 and 60 years old with non-small cell lung cancer. Specimen: distant non-tumor lung tissue. CDR3 protein: CTVDGTGKLFF. The CDR3, as DNA: TGCACCGTGGACGGCACCGGGAAGCTGTTTTTT.